The sequence of this TCR beta chain was determined in a study of monozygotic twins with inflammatory bowel disease. Nested amplification of TCRalpha and TCRbeta cDNA involved two PCRs of about 16 and 10 cycles. Each CDR3 protein gets one entry in TCRdb, which reprocessed the 5' RACE reads and gives no DNA. Its listing shows some 150,000 distinct CDR3 sequences. Whole blood supplied total RNA, and T cells were not sorted. This CDR3 is 15 amino acids long. Germline CDR1 and CDR2: LNHDA and SQIVND (reference sequence). The sample comprised blood. The TCR originated in a human donor with ulcerative colitis or Crohn's disease, or a healthy co-twin of an affected twin (not recorded which). The gene calls are TRBV19 and TRBJ1-1; lacking DNA, the TRBD1 call made by TCRdb goes unchecked. The CDR3 sequence is CASNPRGGWDTEAFF.